This is a list of T cell receptor beta chains from one sample in a study of memory CD4+ T cells and cytomegalovirus serostatus. Repertoires were generated with immunoSEQ multiplex PCR, while TCRdb's copy carries only in-frame clones and drops some. The table records approximately 61,000 clones, about 81% of them present only once. The specimen was memory CD4+ T cells from blood. All receptors come from an adult in good health and CMV-seronegative. Both conserved end residues are part of each CDR3. D genes are given only for firm matches. Expanded clones are given a class, and other clones once, few, many or no size at all.

>-|-|TRBV2|TRBJ2-3|11
CASRAGVTQYF
TGTGCCAGCAGGGCAGGGGTTACGCAGTATTTT
>-|-|TRBV7-3|TRBJ1-1|15
CASSLGAAYNTEAFF
TGTGCCAGCAGCTTAGGTGCAGCGTACAACACTGAAGCTTTCTTT
>-|TRBD1|TRBV18|TRBJ2-7|15
CASSADLTGVDRQYF
TGTGCCAGCTCAGCCGACTTAACAGGGGTTGATCGGCAGTACTTC
>-|-|TRBV5-6|TRBJ1-6|19
CASNVGPPGPSSYNSPLHF
TGTGCCAGCAACGTGGGCCCTCCAGGTCCTAGCTCCTATAATTCACCCCTCCACTTT
>once|-|TRBV15|TRBJ1-3|15
CATSRQRGLGNTIYF
TGTGCCACCAGCAGACAGCGGGGCCTTGGAAACACCATATATTTT
>-|TRBD1|TRBV7-8|TRBJ2-7|14
CASSPDRGQYEQYF
TGTGCCAGCAGCCCGGACAGGGGGCAGTACGAGCAGTACTTC
>-|-|TRBV2|TRBJ1-1|11
CASSVTYEAFF
TGTGCCAGCAGTGTAACTTATGAAGCTTTCTTT
>once|-|TRBV30|TRBJ1-4|14
CAWSVKATNEKLFF
TGTGCCTGGAGTGTGAAAGCAACTAATGAAAAACTGTTTTTT
>-|-|TRBV6-5|TRBJ2-1|16
CASSYSGGTHYNEQFF
TGTGCCAGCAGTTACTCTGGTGGGACACACTACAATGAGCAGTTCTTC
>once|TRBD1|TRBV2|TRBJ1-1|15
CASRLTGGLGTEAFF
TGTGCCAGCAGATTAACAGGGGGCCTAGGCACTGAAGCTTTCTTT
>-|TRBD2|TRBV6-6|TRBJ2-7|15
CASSLAGGPASEQYF
TGTGCCAGCAGTCTAGCGGGAGGGCCTGCCTCCGAGCAGTACTTC
>-|-|TRBV11-2|TRBJ1-1|14
CASSLILGGAEAFF
TGTGCCAGCAGCTTAATATTAGGAGGGGCTGAAGCTTTCTTT
>-|-|TRBV2|TRBJ2-5|15
CASSEGDRDVETQYF
TGTGCCAGCAGTGAAGGGGACCGGGACGTAGAGACCCAGTACTTC
>-|-|TRBV7-3|TRBJ2-6|16
CASSLSAGAGANVLTF
TGTGCCAGCAGCCTATCCGCAGGGGCTGGGGCCAACGTCCTGACTTTC
>once|-|TRBV6-5|TRBJ1-5|15
CASSYSEEPNQPQHF
TGTGCCAGCAGTTACTCGGAGGAGCCCAATCAGCCCCAGCATTTT
>-|TRBD2|TRBV5-1|TRBJ2-5|16
CASSLDGGRVVETQYF
TGCGCCAGCAGCTTGGACGGCGGGAGGGTGGTAGAGACCCAGTACTTC
>-|TRBD1|TRBV28|TRBJ2-5|13
CATYRQGEETQYF
TGTGCCACCTACCGACAGGGTGAAGAGACCCAGTACTTC
>-|TRBD2|TRBV5-4|TRBJ2-1|16
CASSYKGLAAYNEQFF
TGTGCCAGCAGCTACAAAGGACTAGCGGCCTACAATGAGCAGTTCTTC
>-|-|TRBV5-5|TRBJ2-7|16
CASSLDSQGFTYEQYF
TGTGCCAGCAGCCTAGATAGTCAGGGCTTTACCTACGAGCAGTACTTC
>-|-|TRBV10-3|TRBJ2-1|11
CALGGGGEQFF
TGTGCCTTGGGAGGGGGTGGAGAGCAGTTCTTC
>-|TRBD1|TRBV19|TRBJ2-4|16
CANSPTRGTGENIQYF
TGTGCCAATAGTCCCACCAGGGGGACAGGGGAAAACATTCAGTACTTC
>once|-|TRBV5-1|TRBJ2-5|15
CASSSSGIPDETQYF
TGCGCCAGCAGCTCCTCTGGGATCCCAGACGAGACCCAGTACTTC
>-|-|TRBV30|TRBJ1-1|13
CAWKERLNTEAFF
TGTGCCTGGAAGGAGAGGTTGAACACTGAAGCTTTCTTT
>-|-|TRBV30|TRBJ1-5|14
CAWSRTYSNQPQHF
TGTGCCTGGAGTCGGACATATAGCAATCAGCCCCAGCATTTT
>-|TRBD2|TRBV5-1|TRBJ2-7|16
CASSFGLAGPVGEQYF
TGCGCCAGCAGCTTCGGACTAGCGGGGCCCGTGGGCGAGCAGTACTTC
>once|-|TRBV20-1|TRBJ2-3|11
CSANPRQWQYF
TGCAGTGCTAACCCCAGGCAGTGGCAGTATTTT
>few|-|TRBV2|TRBJ1-2|11
CASQGFYGYTF
TGTGCCAGCCAGGGGTTCTATGGCTACACCTTC
>-|TRBD1|TRBV18|TRBJ1-2|12
CASSDREVGYTF
TGTGCCAGCTCCGACAGGGAAGTTGGCTACACCTTC
>-|TRBD1|TRBV19|TRBJ2-1|16
CASSVSGTGPYNEQFF
TGTGCCAGTAGTGTCTCCGGGACAGGGCCATACAATGAGCAGTTCTTC
>-|TRBD1|TRBV30|TRBJ1-5|13
CACATGNNQPQHF
TGTGCCTGCGCGACAGGGAACAATCAGCCCCAGCATTTT
>-|-|TRBV7-8|TRBJ1-1|14
CASSLVRGTTEAFF
TGTGCCAGCAGCTTAGTGCGGGGAACTACTGAAGCTTTCTTT
>-|-|TRBV11-2|TRBJ2-7|16
CASSLGGEGPLNEQYF
TGTGCCAGCAGCTTAGGGGGCGAGGGACCGCTTAACGAGCAGTACTTC
>-|TRBD1|TRBV5-4|TRBJ2-6|18
CASSPGQGIASGANVLTF
TGTGCCAGCAGCCCTGGACAGGGAATCGCATCTGGGGCCAACGTCCTGACTTTC
>-|-|TRBV10-2|TRBJ1-4|15
CASSFSGHTNEKLFF
TGCGCCAGCAGTTTTTCGGGACACACTAATGAAAAACTGTTTTTT
>-|-|TRBV29-1|TRBJ1-2|13
CSVEGDGIYGYTF
TGCAGCGTTGAAGGGGACGGAATCTATGGCTACACCTTC
>once|-|TRBV7-3|TRBJ1-1|13
CASSLGGDTEAFF
TGTGCCAGCAGCTTAGGCGGGGACACTGAAGCTTTCTTT
>-|TRBD1|TRBV13|TRBJ1-3|14
CASSRDSSGNTIYF
TGTGCCAGCAGCCGGGACAGCTCTGGAAACACCATATATTTT
>-|TRBD2|TRBV6-5|TRBJ2-3|15
CASSWSGGTTDTQYF
TGTGCCAGCAGTTGGAGCGGGGGGACCACAGATACGCAGTATTTT
>once|-|TRBV25-1|TRBJ1-1|13
CASKGVNIAEAFF
TGTGCCAGCAAAGGGGTGAACATTGCTGAAGCTTTCTTT
>-|-|TRBV28|TRBJ2-3|14
CASRVGLSTDTQYF
TGTGCCAGCAGAGTCGGGTTGAGCACAGATACGCAGTATTTT
>-|-|TRBV4-1|TRBJ2-1|16
CASSQVDLISYNEQFF
TGCGCCAGCAGCCAAGTAGATCTCATCTCCTACAATGAGCAGTTCTTC
>once|-|TRBV5-1|TRBJ2-3|16
CASSLGGSASMSTQYF
TGCGCCAGCAGCTTGGGGGGGTCAGCTAGTATGAGTACGCAGTATTTT
>-|TRBD1|TRBV5-1|TRBJ2-5|13
CASTVDRRETQYF
TGCGCCAGCACCGTGGACAGGCGGGAGACCCAGTACTTC
>-|-|TRBV18|TRBJ1-2|13
CASSPQGNYGYTF
TGTGCCAGCTCACCACAGGGGAACTATGGCTACACCTTC
>few|-|TRBV19|TRBJ1-1|13
CASTSDRGTEAFF
-
>-|-|TRBV5-6|TRBJ2-3|12
CASSRGADTQYF
TGTGCCAGCAGCCGCGGTGCAGATACGCAGTATTTT
>-|TRBD1|TRBV10-3|TRBJ2-7|15
CAISDPGTGTYEQYF
TGTGCCATCAGTGACCCCGGGACAGGGACCTACGAGCAGTACTTC
>-|TRBD1|TRBV19|TRBJ2-2|17
CASSAYRDRGRNGELFF
TGTGCCAGTAGTGCGTACCGGGACAGGGGGAGAAACGGGGAGCTGTTTTTT
>-|-|TRBV10-1|TRBJ2-5|15
CASSERRGVEETQYF
TGCGCCAGCAGTGAGCGCAGGGGTGTAGAAGAGACCCAGTACTTC
>-|TRBD1|TRBV28|TRBJ2-5|13
CASSRTGQETQYF
TGTGCCAGCAGCCGGACAGGGCAAGAGACCCAGTACTTC
>-|-|TRBV5-1|TRBJ1-1|16
CASSLVGGALITEAFF
TGCGCCAGCAGCTTGGTAGGGGGGGCGCTTATCACTGAAGCTTTCTTT
>-|TRBD2|TRBV18|TRBJ2-1|17
CASSQGTSGRAVNEQFF
TGTGCCAGCTCGCAAGGGACTAGCGGGAGAGCGGTCAATGAGCAGTTCTTC
>once|-|TRBV6-6|TRBJ1-1|13
CASSYSADTEAFF
TGTGCCAGCAGTTACTCTGCGGACACTGAAGCTTTCTTT
>-|-|TRBV27|TRBJ2-2|13
CASSFWGTGELFF
TGTGCCAGCAGTTTTTGGGGGACCGGGGAGCTGTTTTTT